What follows are 2 T cell receptor beta chains derived from one specimen sequenced in a study of T cells in Graves' hyperthyroidism and ophthalmopathy (dated 2019 in TCRdb). Libraries came from multiplex PCR. Sequencing took place on an Illumina HiSeq 2000. The TCR beta CDR3 regions were amplified from the RNA transcripts. For the first round of RT-PCR on the TCR CDR3, the HTBI primer set was used together with the Qiagen OneStep RT-PCR kit. In-frame beta chains were kept once TCRdb had trimmed the public reads at Q25 with fastp and called clones with MiXCR. Entries are consolidated by CDR3 protein sequence, retaining the most common genes and DNA. This sample comprises hundreds of thousands of distinct CDR3 sequences, about 25% of them detected only once. The ten largest clonotypes hold around 70% of the sample. The sample comprised blood. The receptors come from a man in his fifties or sixties with Graves' hyperthyroidism.

This clonotype was found a few times. V and J are TRBV6-1 and TRBJ2-7; tentative D call: TRBD1 (6 bases). The CDR3 covers 12 residues. V lost 3 bases and J 8 bases, leaving 11 bases between the germline ends. CDR1 is MNHNS and CDR2 is SASEGT in the germline V gene. DNA for the CDR3: TGTGCCAGCAGTGATCACAGGGTGCAGCAGTACTTC. Its protein product is CASSDHRVQQYF.

This clonotype was observed a few times. The chain couples TRBV28 to TRBJ2-2; maybe TRBD1 (5 bases). CDR3 size: 14 residues. From germline, CDR1 is MDHEN and CDR2 SYDVKM. Trimming shortened V by 10 bases and J by 1 base, and 13 bases separated the two germline ends. CDR3 in DNA: TGTGCCACATTGGCAGGGATGAACACCGGGGAGCTGTTTTTT. Encoded protein: CATLAGMNTGELFF.